A single sample gave rise to the 27 T cell receptor beta chains below, sequenced in a study of PD-1 blockade in classical Hodgkin lymphoma. Sequenced by immunoSEQ multiplex PCR; TCRdb stores in-frame clones only, minus some. The sample comprises fewer than 100,000 clones, roughly 92% of which are singletons, and over 2.5% rests with the top ten. Every patient experienced relapse after autologous stem cell transplantation, and brentuximab vedotin exposure varied. The sample in question was peripheral blood mononuclear cells (PBMCs), obtained at baseline. These receptors were taken from a human donor with classical Hodgkin lymphoma.

The CDR3 is CASSQDEGPPGRRTQYF. CDR3 DNA sequence: TGCGCCAGCAGCCAAGACGAGGGACCACCCGGCCGACGTACGCAGTATTTT. The chain is built from TRBV4-1 and TRBJ2-3; D may be TRBD1 or TRBD2 (5 bases each). Germline V gene lookup returns CDR1 MGHRA and CDR2 YSYEKL. This CDR3 has 17 residues. Trimming took 0 bases from V and 8 from J, leaving 21 bases between them.

Here the CDR3 reads CASSQDAGLLSGNTIYF. CDR3 nucleotides: TGTGCCAGCAGCCAAGATGCGGGCCTCCTCTCTGGAAACACCATATATTTT. This chain links TRBV4-2 with TRBJ1-3; D is ambiguous. The V and J ends lost 0 bases and 0 bases respectively, with 12 bases between them. This CDR3 has 17 amino acids. CDR1 is LGHNA, CDR2 YNFKEQ, per germline.

The chain is built from TRBV19 and TRBJ2-3, with 9 bases that match TRBD1. Germline loops: CDR1 LNHDA, CDR2 SQIVND (reference sequence). J was trimmed by 1 base and V by 6 bases; bases with no gene match: 11. The CDR3 has 17 amino acids. The CDR3, as DNA: TGTGCCAGTAGCACCAAAACCGGGACAGGGCGCACAGATACGCAGTATTTT. This sequence encodes CASSTKTGTGRTDTQYF.

This clone was detected once. The V call is TRBV2, the J call TRBJ1-1, with 9 bases that match TRBD1. The CDR3 has 13 residues. V lost 6 bases and J lost 7; bases outside the gene matches: 6. The germline V gene has CDR1 SNHLY and CDR2 FYNNEI. CDR3: CASSTQGASEAFF. For the CDR3, the DNA is TGTGCCAGCAGCACACAGGGGGCCAGTGAAGCTTTCTTT.

The genes are TRBV9 and TRBJ2-3; 9 nucleotides align to TRBD2. The CDR3 contains 15 residues. The germline V gene has CDR1 SGDLS and CDR2 YYNGEE. V lost 0 bases to trimming and J lost 2 bases; unmatched junction nucleotides: 1. CDR3 in DNA: TGTGCCAGCAGCGTAGGACTAGCGGACACAGATACGCAGTATTTT. Its protein product is CASSVGLADTDTQYF.

The genes are TRBV7-3 and TRBJ2-3; D remains unclear. The germline V and J ends were trimmed by 5 bases and 0 bases, with 9 bases remaining between them. The V gene's germline CDR1 is SGHTA and CDR2 FQGTGA. The CDR3 covers 14 residues. The CDR3 region has the DNA TGTGCCAGCAGCCCCATGACTAGCACAGATACGCAGTATTTT. Amino acids: CASSPMTSTDTQYF. The whole variable domain, filled in from reference TRBV7-3 and TRBJ2-3, reads GAGVSQTPSNKVTEKGKYVELRCDPISGHTALYWYRQSLGQGPEFLIYFQGTGAADDSGLPNDRFFAVRPEGSVSTLKIQRTERGDSAVYLCASSPMTSTDTQYFGPGTRLTVL.

For this clone: The same CDR3 can be traced to other DNA sequences in this sample. This sequence joins TRBV30 and TRBJ2-2; D perhaps matches TRBD2 (6 bases). The germline V gene encodes CDR1 GTSNPN and CDR2 SVGIG (reference sequence). The CDR3 runs to 13 residues. V was clipped by 2 bases and J by 6 bases, with 10 bases between them. CDR3 in amino acids: CAWSFTGAGELFF. The CDR3, as DNA: TGTGCCTGGAGTTTTACGGGGGCCGGGGAGCTGTTTTTT.

This clone was counted a single time. The J gene is TRBJ1-5, the V gene TRBV6-1; weak D call: TRBD1 (5 bases). Per germline, CDR1 MNHNS and CDR2 SASEGT. The CDR3 has 16 amino acids. V lost 2 bases and J lost 6, with 17 bases in between. The DNA of the CDR3 is TGTGCCAGCAGTGAAAGGGGCGGGCCTTGGGGTCAGCCCCAGCATTTT. It specifies CASSERGGPWGQPQHF.

The chain joins TRBV6-5 to TRBJ1-1; TRBD1 matches 7 bases. Germline assignment: CDR1 MNHEY and CDR2 SVGAGI. J was trimmed by 2 bases and V by 2 bases; bases with no gene match: 5. The CDR3 loop spans 15 amino acids. This CDR3 reads CASSYGTAPNTEAFF. The CDR3 region has the DNA TGTGCCAGCAGTTACGGGACAGCCCCTAACACTGAAGCTTTCTTT.

This sequence joins TRBV29-1 and TRBJ2-1; TRBD2 matches 11 bases. From germline, CDR1 is SQVTM and CDR2 ANQGSEA. The V gene end was trimmed by 7 bases and the J gene end by 6 bases; junction bases not matched to a gene: 11. There are 15 residues in the CDR3. The CDR3 DNA is TGCAGCGCAGAACTAGCGGGAGTTCGCGTCAATGAGCAGTTCTTC. Translation gives CSAELAGVRVNEQFF.

The gene calls are TRBV7-9 and TRBJ1-2, with 9 nucleotides matching TRBD1. This CDR3 has 14 amino acids. Trimming removed 8 bases from V and 5 bases from J; junction bases left unmatched: 9. Germline CDR1 is SEHNR and CDR2 is FQNEAQ (reference sequence). Written as DNA, the CDR3 is TGTGCCAGCCCCCGGGACAGGGTAAAATATGGCTACACCTTC. It translates to CASPRDRVKYGYTF.

V usage is TRBV19 and J usage is TRBJ1-2; D is ambiguous. Trimming stripped 5 bases from V and 1 base from J, with 11 bases between. The CDR3 contains 14 residues. Germline V gene lookup returns CDR1 LNHDA and CDR2 SQIVND (reference sequence). CDR3 in amino acids: CASSYPGYNYGYTF. The CDR3 region has the DNA TGTGCCAGTAGTTATCCGGGATATAACTATGGCTACACCTTC.

The chain is built from TRBV7-8 and TRBJ1-5, with 10 positions matching TRBD1. The ends lost 7 bases at V and 1 base at J; junction bases unmatched: 16. CDR3 length equals 19 residues. CDR1 SGHVS and CDR2 FQNEAQ come from the germline V gene. CDR3 residues: CASTLRLGTGDFSNQPQHF. As DNA, the CDR3 is TGTGCCAGCACCCTAAGGCTTGGGACAGGGGATTTCAGCAATCAGCCCCAGCATTTT.

The chain is built from TRBV2 and TRBJ2-7; TRBD2 matches 12 bases. The CDR3 loop spans 17 amino acids. Germline trimming cut 5 bases from V and 0 bases from J; bases unmatched to any gene: 8. Germline V lookup: CDR1 SNHLY, CDR2 FYNNEI. The CDR3 sequence: CASSTWTSGVSSYEQYF. The CDR3 DNA reads as TGTGCCAGCAGTACCTGGACTAGCGGGGTGAGCTCCTACGAGCAGTACTTC.

V is TRBV6-5 and J is TRBJ1-5, with 7 positions matching TRBD1. CDR3 length: 13 residues. V shed 8 bases and J 4 bases; nucleotides not matched to a gene: 5. Germline V lookup: CDR1 MNHEY, CDR2 SVGAGI. CDR3 protein: CASGRGENQPQHF. CDR3 sequence (DNA): TGTGCCAGCGGCAGGGGGGAGAATCAGCCCCAGCATTTT.

CDR3 amino acids: CASSQDWAANEKLFF. CDR3 sequence (DNA): TGTGCCAGCAGCCAAGATTGGGCCGCTAATGAAAAACTGTTTTTT. The chain employs TRBV14 and TRBJ1-4, with no clear D. This CDR3 is built from 15 residues. The ends were cut back, 0 bases at V and 3 bases at J, with 8 bases in the middle. Looked up from germline, CDR1 is SGHDN and CDR2 is FVKESK.

The gene calls are TRBV6-6 and TRBJ2-7; D not resolved. V gave up 8 bases and J gave up 2 bases, with 10 bases separating them. Germline V gene sequence: CDR1 MNHNY, CDR2 SVGAGI (reference sequence). The CDR3 is 12 amino acids. Here the CDR3 reads CASGYVPYEQYF. The CDR3 DNA follows: TGTGCCAGCGGATACGTCCCCTACGAGCAGTACTTC.

The chain employs TRBV6-1 and TRBJ1-2; weak D call: TRBD1 (5 bases). From germline, CDR1 is MNHNS and CDR2 SASEGT. The V end was cut by 2 bases, the J end by 0 bases, with 10 bases between. CDR3 length equals 15 residues. Written as DNA, the CDR3 is TGTGCCAGCAGTGAACGGGAGGGGACTAACTATGGCTACACCTTC. Encoded protein: CASSEREGTNYGYTF.

The chain uses TRBV5-5 and TRBJ1-3; possibly TRBD1 for D (6 bases). This CDR3 region has 15 residues. The germline gives CDR1 SGHKS, CDR2 YYEKEE (reference sequence). V was clipped by 2 bases and J by 0 bases, with 9 bases between them. The CDR3 spells CASSLVQGSGNTIYF. CDR3 nucleotides: TGTGCCAGCAGCTTAGTACAGGGCTCTGGAAACACCATATATTTT.

CDR3 nucleotide sequence: TGTGCCAGTAGTCACTACGCAACAGGGAGTGGCGACGAGCAGTACTTC. Protein sequence: CASSHYATGSGDEQYF. The V gene is TRBV19, the J gene TRBJ2-7; a weak D match, TRBD1 (6 bases). Trimming removed 5 bases from V and 5 bases from J, with 22 bases in between. Germline V gene lookup returns CDR1 LNHDA and CDR2 SQIVND (reference sequence). The CDR3 covers 16 residues.

The chain uses TRBV28 and TRBJ2-1; 16 bases are shared with TRBD2. V shed 2 bases and J 12 bases; nucleotides not matched to a gene: 4. Germline lookup yields CDR1 MDHEN and CDR2 SYDVKM. The CDR3 sequence is 15 residues long. The CDR3 protein is CASSLPGLAGGVQFF. CDR3 in DNA: TGTGCCAGCAGTTTACCGGGACTAGCGGGAGGGGTGCAGTTCTTC.

The chain recombines TRBV29-1 with TRBJ1-6; a weak D match, TRBD1 (5 bases). Trimming pared 5 bases from V and 5 bases from J, leaving 10 bases between. Germline lookup yields CDR1 SQVTM and CDR2 ANQGSEA. CDR3 length: 13 amino acids. CDR3 amino acids: CSVRQGDNSPLHF. CDR3 sequence (DNA): TGCAGCGTTCGGCAGGGCGATAATTCACCCCTCCACTTT.

The chain joins TRBV28 to TRBJ2-7; 8 bases match TRBD1. V lost 2 bases to trimming and J lost 2 bases; unmatched junction nucleotides: 2. Germline CDR1 MDHEN, CDR2 SYDVKM. CDR3 length equals 14 residues. In nucleotides, the CDR3 is TGTGCCAGCAGTTTAGACAGGGGTCCCTACGAGCAGTACTTC. Amino acid sequence: CASSLDRGPYEQYF.

This chain links TRBV5-1 with TRBJ2-1, with 8 nucleotides matching TRBD2. Germline loops: CDR1 SGHRS, CDR2 YFSETQ. The CDR3 loop spans 14 amino acids. The V gene end was trimmed by 6 bases and the J gene end by 5 bases; junction bases not matched to a gene: 7. CDR3 loop: CASTPSGGDNEQFF. In DNA form, the CDR3 reads TGCGCCAGCACCCCTTCGGGGGGGGACAATGAGCAGTTCTTC.

V and J are TRBV19 and TRBJ2-5; 12 bases match TRBD1. The CDR3 is 14 residues long. The V gene's germline CDR1 is LNHDA and CDR2 SQIVND (reference sequence). Unmatched junction bases numbered 5, after V lost 8 bases and J lost 4 bases. The CDR3 protein is CASGTGGIGETQYF. CDR3 coding DNA: TGTGCCAGTGGGACAGGGGGCATTGGAGAGACCCAGTACTTC.

This clone was detected only once. The rearrangement uses TRBV28 and TRBJ2-1, with 12 bases identical to TRBD2. Germline loops: CDR1 MDHEN, CDR2 SYDVKM. With 5 bases clipped from V and 12 bases from J, the junction kept 11 bases outside the gene matches. This CDR3 spans 15 amino acids. This chain's CDR3 is CASSLTSGSIGAQFF. In nucleotides, the CDR3 is TGTGCCAGCAGTCTGACTAGCGGGAGTATAGGGGCGCAGTTCTTC.

The CDR3, as DNA: TGTGCCAGCAGCTTAGAGGCTCCTAACTATGGCTACACCTTC. Protein sequence: CASSLEAPNYGYTF. The V gene is TRBV7-9, the J gene TRBJ1-2, with D uncertain. With 1 base removed from V and 0 bases from J, the gap between germline ends came to 6 bases. This CDR3 contains 14 residues. The V gene's germline CDR1 is SEHNR and CDR2 FQNEAQ (reference sequence).